What follows describes a single T cell receptor gamma chain. The DNA is omitted, as the CDR3 cannot be located on it reliably, and the CDR3 follows TCRdb's listing. This record belongs to a study of gamma delta lymphoproliferative disorders and STAT genes. Overall study context: The EuroClonality-NGS protocol was used to prepare delta libraries.

Inclusive of both ends, the CDR3 amounts to 19 amino acids. TCRdb redid the clone calls on the multiplex PCR reads with CATT. The sample carries about 4,500 gamma-chain clones, more than 6% recorded once. Sequencing used genomic DNA taken from PBMCs of patients and controls. The origin of this receptor is a human donor in good health. The specimen sequenced was blood. The V segment is TRGV11, and no J call was made. TRGV11 is treated as an ORF (open reading frame) with a function not yet certain. CDR3 sequence: CTTVPAFLLYRKAGWFKIF.